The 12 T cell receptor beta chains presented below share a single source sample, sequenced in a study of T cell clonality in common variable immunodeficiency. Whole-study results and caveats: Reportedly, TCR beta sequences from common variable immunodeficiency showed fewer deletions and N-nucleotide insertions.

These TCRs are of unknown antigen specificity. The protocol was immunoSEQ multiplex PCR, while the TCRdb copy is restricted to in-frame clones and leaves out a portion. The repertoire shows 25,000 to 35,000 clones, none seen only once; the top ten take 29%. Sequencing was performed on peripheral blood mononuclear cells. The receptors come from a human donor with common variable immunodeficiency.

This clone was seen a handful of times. CDR3 region: CASSSRTGGAKAQYF. The covered CDR3 bases are TGTGCCAGCAGCTCGAGGACAGGGGGGGCGAAGGCG. The J gene is TRBJ2-3, the V gene TRBV7-9; TRBD1 matches 10 bases. The read ends 3 residues early relative to the CDR3; the germline J gene fills the gap. The CDR3 length is 15 residues. Germline CDR1 reads SEHNR; CDR2 reads FQNEAQ (reference sequence).

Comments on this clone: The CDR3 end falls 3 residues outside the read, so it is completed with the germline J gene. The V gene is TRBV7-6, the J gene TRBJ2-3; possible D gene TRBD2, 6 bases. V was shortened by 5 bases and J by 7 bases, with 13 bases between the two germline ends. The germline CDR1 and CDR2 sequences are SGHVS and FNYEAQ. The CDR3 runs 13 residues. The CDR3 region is CASSPPGGYTQYF. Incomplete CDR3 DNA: TGTGCCAGCAGCCCTCCCGGGGGATATACG.

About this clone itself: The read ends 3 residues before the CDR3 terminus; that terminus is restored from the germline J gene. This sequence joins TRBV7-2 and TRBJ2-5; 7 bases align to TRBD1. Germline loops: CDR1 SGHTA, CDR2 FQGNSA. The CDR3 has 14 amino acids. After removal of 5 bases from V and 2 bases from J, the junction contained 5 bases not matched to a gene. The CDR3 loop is CASSRQGTQETQYF. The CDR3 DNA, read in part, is TGTGCCAGCAGCAGACAGGGAACTCAAGAGACC.

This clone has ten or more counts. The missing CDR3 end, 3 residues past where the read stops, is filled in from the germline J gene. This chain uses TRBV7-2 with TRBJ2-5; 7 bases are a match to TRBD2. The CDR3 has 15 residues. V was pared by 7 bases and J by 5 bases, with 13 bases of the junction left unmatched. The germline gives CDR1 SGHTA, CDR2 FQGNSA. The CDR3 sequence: CASTPKRLAVETQYF. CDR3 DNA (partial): TGTGCCAGCACCCCCAAACGGCTAGCGGTGGAGACC.

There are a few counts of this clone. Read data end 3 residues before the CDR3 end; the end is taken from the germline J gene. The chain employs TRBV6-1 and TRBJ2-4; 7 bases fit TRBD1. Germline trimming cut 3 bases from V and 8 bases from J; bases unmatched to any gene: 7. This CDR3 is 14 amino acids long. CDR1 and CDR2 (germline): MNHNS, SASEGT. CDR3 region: CASSEGQGVDIQYF. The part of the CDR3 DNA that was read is TGTGCCAGCAGTGAGGGGCAGGGGGTGGACATT.

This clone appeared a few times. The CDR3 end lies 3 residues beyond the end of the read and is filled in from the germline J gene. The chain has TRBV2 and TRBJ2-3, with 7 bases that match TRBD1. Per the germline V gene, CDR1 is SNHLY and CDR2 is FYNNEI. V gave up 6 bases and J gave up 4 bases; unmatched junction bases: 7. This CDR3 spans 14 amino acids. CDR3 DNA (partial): TGTGCCAGCAGGGTGGGACAGACGTCAGATACG. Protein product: CASRVGQTSDT. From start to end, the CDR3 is CASRVGQTSDTQYF.

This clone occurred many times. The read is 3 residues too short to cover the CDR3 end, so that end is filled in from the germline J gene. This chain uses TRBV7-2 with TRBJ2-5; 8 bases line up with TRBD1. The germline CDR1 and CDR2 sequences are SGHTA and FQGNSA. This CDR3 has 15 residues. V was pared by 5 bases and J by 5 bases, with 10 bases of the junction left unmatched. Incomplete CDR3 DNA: TGTGCCAGCAGCCCTGGGACAGGTTTTTGGGAGACC. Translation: CASSPGTGFWET. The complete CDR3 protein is CASSPGTGFWETQYF.

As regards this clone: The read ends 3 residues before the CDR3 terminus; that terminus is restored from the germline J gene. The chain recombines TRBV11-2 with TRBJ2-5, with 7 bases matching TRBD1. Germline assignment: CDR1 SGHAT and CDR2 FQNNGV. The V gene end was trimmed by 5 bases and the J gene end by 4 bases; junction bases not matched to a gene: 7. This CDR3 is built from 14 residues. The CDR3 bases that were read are TGTGCCAGCAGCAGAGACAGGGCGGTAGAGACC. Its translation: CASSRDRAVET. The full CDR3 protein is CASSRDRAVETQYF.

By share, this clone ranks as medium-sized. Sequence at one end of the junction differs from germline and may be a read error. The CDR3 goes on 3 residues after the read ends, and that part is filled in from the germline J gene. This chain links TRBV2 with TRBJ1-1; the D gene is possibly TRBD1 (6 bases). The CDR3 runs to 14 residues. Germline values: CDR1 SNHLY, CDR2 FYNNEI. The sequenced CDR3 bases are TGTGCCAGCAGGGAAGGAGGGACATCAGATGAA. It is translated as CASREGGTSDE. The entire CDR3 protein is CASREGGTSDEAFF.

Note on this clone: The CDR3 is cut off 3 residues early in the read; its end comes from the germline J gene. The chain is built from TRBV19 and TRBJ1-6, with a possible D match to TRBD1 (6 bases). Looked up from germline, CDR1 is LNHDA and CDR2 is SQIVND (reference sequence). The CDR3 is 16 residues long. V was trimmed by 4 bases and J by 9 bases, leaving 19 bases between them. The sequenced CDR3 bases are TGTGCCAGTAGTAAGAACGGGGAGGGGGTCGGTTCACCC. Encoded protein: CASSKNGEGVGSP. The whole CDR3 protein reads CASSKNGEGVGSPLHF.

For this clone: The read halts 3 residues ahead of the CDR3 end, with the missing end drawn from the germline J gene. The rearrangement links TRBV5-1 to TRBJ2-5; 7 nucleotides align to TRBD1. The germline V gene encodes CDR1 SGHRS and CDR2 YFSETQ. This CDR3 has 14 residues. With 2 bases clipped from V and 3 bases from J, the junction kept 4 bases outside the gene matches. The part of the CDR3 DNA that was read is TGCGCCAGCAGCTTCTCCGGGACAGAAGAGACC. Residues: CASSFSGTEET. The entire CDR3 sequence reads CASSFSGTEETQYF.

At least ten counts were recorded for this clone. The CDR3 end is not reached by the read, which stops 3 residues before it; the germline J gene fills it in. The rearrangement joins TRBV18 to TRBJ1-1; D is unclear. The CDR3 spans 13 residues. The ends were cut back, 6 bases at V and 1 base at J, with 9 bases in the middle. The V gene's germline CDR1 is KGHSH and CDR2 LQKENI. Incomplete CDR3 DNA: TGTGCCAGCTCTCCCACAGAGAACACTGAA. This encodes CASSPTENTE. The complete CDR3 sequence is CASSPTENTEAFF.